This TCR beta chain appears in the sequencing data of a study of shared clonotypes between healthy human individuals. Study background: The cohort comprised a couple of women and a few men. Their ages spanned 18 to 49 years.

The table came from immunoSEQ multiplex PCR; TCRdb's copy has only in-frame clones and leaves some out. Among 1 million to 1.2 million clones, roughly 80% were seen once, and the ten largest hold approximately 0.95%. Germline values: CDR1 SGHVS, CDR2 FQNEAQ. Trimming removed 6 bases from V and 5 bases from J, with 20 bases in between. The CDR3 is made up of 16 amino acids. This chain joins TRBV7-8 and TRBJ2-1; a possible D gene is TRBD2 (8 bases). Input material: memory CD4+ T cells from PBMCs. Subset defined: CD45RA-negative fraction. This receptor was obtained from a man between 18 and 35 years old in good health. Some clones in this sample may be carry-over from other donors' samples. The CDR3 spells CASRRRGREVDNEQFF. CDR3 in DNA: TGTGCCAGCAGGAGGAGGGGGCGGGAGGTGGACAATGAGCAGTTCTTC.